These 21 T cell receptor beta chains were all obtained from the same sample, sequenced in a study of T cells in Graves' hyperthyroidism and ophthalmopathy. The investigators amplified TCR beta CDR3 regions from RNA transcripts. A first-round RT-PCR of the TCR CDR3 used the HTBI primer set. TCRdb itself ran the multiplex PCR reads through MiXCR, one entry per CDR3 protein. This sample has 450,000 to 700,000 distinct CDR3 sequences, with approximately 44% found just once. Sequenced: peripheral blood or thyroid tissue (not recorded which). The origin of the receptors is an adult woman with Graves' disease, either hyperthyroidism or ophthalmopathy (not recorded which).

For the CDR3, the DNA is TGTGCCAGTGAAAGGAGGGGAACCGGGGAGCTGTTTTTT. This translates into CASERRGTGELFF. The chain employs TRBV9 and TRBJ2-2; the D gene is possibly TRBD2 (6 bases). The CDR3 has 13 residues. The V and J ends lost 8 bases and 5 bases respectively, with 13 bases between them. In germline, CDR1 is SGDLS, CDR2 YYNGEE.

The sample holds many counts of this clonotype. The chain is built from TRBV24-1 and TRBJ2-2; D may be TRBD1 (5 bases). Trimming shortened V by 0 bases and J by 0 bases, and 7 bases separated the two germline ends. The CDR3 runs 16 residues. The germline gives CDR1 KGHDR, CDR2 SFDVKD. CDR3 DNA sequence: TGTGCCACCAGTGATTTGGCAGGGACGAACACCGGGGAGCTGTTTTTT. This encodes CATSDLAGTNTGELFF.

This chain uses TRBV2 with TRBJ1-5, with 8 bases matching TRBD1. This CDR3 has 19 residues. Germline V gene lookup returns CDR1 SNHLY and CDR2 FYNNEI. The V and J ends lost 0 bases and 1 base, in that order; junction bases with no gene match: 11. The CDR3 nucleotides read TGTGCCAGCAGTGAAGCTAGCAAAGGACAGGGAATGAGCAATCAGCCCCAGCATTTT. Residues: CASSEASKGQGMSNQPQHF.

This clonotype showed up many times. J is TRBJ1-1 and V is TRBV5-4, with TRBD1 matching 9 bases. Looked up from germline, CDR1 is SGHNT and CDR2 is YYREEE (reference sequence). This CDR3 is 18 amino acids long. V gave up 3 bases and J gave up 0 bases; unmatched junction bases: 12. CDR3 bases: TGTGCCAGCAGCTCCGACCCAGGGACAGGGAGGATGAACACTGAAGCTTTCTTT. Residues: CASSSDPGTGRMNTEAFF.

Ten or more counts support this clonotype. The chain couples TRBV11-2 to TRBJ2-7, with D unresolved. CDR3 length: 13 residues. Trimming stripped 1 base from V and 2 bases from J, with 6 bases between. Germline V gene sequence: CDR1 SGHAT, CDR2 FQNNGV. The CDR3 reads CASSLALAYEQYF. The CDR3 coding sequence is TGTGCCAGCAGCTTAGCTTTAGCCTACGAGCAGTACTTC.

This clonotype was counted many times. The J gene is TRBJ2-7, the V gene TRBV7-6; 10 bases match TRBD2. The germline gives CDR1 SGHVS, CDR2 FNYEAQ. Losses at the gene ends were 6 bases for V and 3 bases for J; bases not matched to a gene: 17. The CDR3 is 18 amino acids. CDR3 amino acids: CASSLGSAGTSENYEQYF. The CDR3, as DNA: TGTGCCAGCAGTCTCGGGTCAGCCGGGACTAGCGAGAACTACGAGCAGTACTTC.

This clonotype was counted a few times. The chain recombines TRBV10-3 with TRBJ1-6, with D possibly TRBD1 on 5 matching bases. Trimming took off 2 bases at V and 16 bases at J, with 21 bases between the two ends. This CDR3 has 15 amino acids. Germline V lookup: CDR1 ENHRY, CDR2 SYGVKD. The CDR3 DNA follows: TGTGCCATCAGTGAGGAGGGGACGGAGAACCTACCTCTCCACTTT. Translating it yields CAISEEGTENLPLHF.

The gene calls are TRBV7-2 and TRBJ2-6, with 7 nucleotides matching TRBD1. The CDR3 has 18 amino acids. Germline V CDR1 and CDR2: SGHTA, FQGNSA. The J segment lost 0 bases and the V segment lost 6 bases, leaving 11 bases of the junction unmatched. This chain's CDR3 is CASRGRSGQASGANVLTF. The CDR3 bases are TGTGCCAGCAGAGGGCGCTCTGGACAGGCCTCTGGGGCCAACGTCCTGACTTTC. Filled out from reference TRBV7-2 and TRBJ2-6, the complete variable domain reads GAGVSQSPSNKVTEKGKDVELRCDPISGHTALYWYRQSLGQGLEFLIYFQGNSAPDKSGLPSDRFSAERTGGSVSTLTIQRTQQEDSAVYLCASRGRSGQASGANVLTFGAGSRLTVL.

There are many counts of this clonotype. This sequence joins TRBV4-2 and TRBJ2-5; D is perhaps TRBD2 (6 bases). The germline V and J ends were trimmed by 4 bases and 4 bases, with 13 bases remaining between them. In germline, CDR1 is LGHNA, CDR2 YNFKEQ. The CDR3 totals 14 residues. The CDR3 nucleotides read TGTGCCAGCAGCCCGGCGGGGATTAGAGAGACCCAGTACTTC. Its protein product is CASSPAGIRETQYF.

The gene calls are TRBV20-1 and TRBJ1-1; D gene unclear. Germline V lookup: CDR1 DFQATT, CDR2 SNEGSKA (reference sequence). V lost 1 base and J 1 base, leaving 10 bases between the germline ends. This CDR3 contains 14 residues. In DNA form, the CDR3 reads TGCAGTGCTAGAGGCCTGACAACGAACACTGAAGCTTTCTTT. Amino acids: CSARGLTTNTEAFF.

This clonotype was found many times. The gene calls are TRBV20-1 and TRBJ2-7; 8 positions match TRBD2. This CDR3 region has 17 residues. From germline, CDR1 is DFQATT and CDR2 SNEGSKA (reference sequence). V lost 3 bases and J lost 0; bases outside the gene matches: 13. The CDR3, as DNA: TGCAGTGCTAGGCTCACCGGGGGGGACTTTCTCTCCTACGAGCAGTACTTC. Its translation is CSARLTGGDFLSYEQYF.

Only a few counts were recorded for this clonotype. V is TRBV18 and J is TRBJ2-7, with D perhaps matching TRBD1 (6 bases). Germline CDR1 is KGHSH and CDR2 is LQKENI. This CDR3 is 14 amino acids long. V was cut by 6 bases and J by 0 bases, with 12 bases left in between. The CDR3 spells CASSNDRSSYEQYF. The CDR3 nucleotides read TGTGCCAGCTCTAACGACAGGAGCTCCTACGAGCAGTACTTC.

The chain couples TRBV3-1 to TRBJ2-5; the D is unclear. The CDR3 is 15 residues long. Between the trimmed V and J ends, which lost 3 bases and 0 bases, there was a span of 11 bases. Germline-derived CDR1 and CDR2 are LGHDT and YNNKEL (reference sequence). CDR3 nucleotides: TGTGCCAGCAGCCACGACCACCAGTACCAAGAGACCCAGTACTTC. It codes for CASSHDHQYQETQYF.

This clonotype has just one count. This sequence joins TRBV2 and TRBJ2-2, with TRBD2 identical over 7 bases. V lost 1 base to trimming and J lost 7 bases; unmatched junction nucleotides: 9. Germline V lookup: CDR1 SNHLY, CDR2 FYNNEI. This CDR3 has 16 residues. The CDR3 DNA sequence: TGTGCCAGCAGTGAAGGGGAGACTCTAGCGGTCGGGGAGCTGTTTTTT. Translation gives CASSEGETLAVGELFF. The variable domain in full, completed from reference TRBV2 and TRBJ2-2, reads EPEVTQTPSHQVTQMGQEVILRCVPISNHLYFYWYRQILGQKVEFLVSFYNNEISEKSEIFDDQFSVERPDGSNFTLKIRSTKLEDSAMYFCASSEGETLAVGELFFGEGSRLTVL.

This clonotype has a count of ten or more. This chain's CDR3 is CAWLRNRPYEQYF. CDR3 nucleotides: TGTGCCTGGCTTCGGAACAGACCCTACGAGCAGTACTTC. The genes are TRBV30 and TRBJ2-7; no clear D gene. V lost 5 bases to trimming and J lost 2 bases, with 13 bases between them. The CDR3 sequence is 13 residues long. Germline V gene lookup returns CDR1 GTSNPN and CDR2 SVGIG (reference sequence).

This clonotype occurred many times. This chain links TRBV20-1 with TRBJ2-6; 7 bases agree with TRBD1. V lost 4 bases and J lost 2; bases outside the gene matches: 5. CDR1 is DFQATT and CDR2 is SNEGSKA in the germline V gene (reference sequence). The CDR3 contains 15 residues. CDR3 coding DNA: TGCAGTGCTAAAACCCAGGGGGCTGGGGCCAACGTCCTGACTTTC. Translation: CSAKTQGAGANVLTF.

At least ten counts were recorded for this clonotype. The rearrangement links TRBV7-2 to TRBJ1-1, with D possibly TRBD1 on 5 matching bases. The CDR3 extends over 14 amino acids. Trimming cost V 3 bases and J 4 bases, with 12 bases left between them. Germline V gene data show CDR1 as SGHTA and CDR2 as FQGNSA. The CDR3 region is CASSFLEGSTEAFF. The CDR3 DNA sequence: TGTGCCAGCAGCTTCCTTGAGGGGAGCACTGAAGCTTTCTTT. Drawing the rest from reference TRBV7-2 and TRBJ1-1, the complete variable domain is GAGVSQSPSNKVTEKGKDVELRCDPISGHTALYWYRQSLGQGLEFLIYFQGNSAPDKSGLPSDRFSAERTGGSVSTLTIQRTQQEDSAVYLCASSFLEGSTEAFFGQGTRLTVV.

The chain's CDR3 is CASRYQGGQTQYF. CDR3 bases: TGTGCCAGCAGGTATCAGGGGGGTCAGACCCAGTACTTC. The rearrangement uses TRBV11-2 and TRBJ2-5; a possible D gene is TRBD1 (7 bases). V shed 6 bases and J shed 6 bases, with 14 bases lying between them. CDR1 is SGHAT, CDR2 FQNNGV, per germline. There are 13 residues in the CDR3.

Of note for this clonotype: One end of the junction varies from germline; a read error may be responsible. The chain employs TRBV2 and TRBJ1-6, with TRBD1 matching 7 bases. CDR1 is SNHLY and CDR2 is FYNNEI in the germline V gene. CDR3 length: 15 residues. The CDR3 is CTSREDPGQHSPLHF. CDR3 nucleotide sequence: TGTACCAGCAGAGAGGATCCGGGACAGCATTCACCCCTCCACTTT.

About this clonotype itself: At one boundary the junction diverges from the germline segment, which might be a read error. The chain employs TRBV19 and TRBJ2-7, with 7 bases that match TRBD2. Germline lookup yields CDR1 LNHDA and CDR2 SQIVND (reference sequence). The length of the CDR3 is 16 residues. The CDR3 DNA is TGTGCCAGTAGTATGAACGAGCGGGGTTACACCGGGGAGCTGTACTTC. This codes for CASSMNERGYTGELYF.

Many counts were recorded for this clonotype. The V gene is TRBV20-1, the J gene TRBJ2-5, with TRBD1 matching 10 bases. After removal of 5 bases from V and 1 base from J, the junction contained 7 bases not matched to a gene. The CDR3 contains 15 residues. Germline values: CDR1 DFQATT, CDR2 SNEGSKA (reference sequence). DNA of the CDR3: TGCAGTGCTGGCGACAGGGGGCTAATCCAAGAGACCCAGTACTTC. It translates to CSAGDRGLIQETQYF.